The 5 T cell receptor beta chains below all came from one sample that was sequenced in a study of shared T cell receptors in the human thymus. Generated by immunoSEQ multiplex PCR, the TCRdb table keeps only in-frame clones and is missing some. This table holds 700,000 to 750,000 clones, 75% to 90% found once. The same sample was also studied in work on human thymus T cells.

The specimen sequenced was thymocytes. All receptors come from a girl in the first two years of life with a congenital heart defect.

The chain recombines TRBV11-3 with TRBJ2-6; 8 bases agree with TRBD1. The germline CDR1 and CDR2 sequences are SGHNT and YENEEA. CDR3 size: 17 residues. The J segment lost 2 bases and the V segment lost 5 bases, leaving 8 bases of the junction unmatched. CDR3 DNA sequence: TGTGCCAGCAGCCCCACCTCGACAGGGGCTGGGGCCAACGTCCTGACTTTC. This encodes CASSPTSTGAGANVLTF.

The chain employs TRBV13 and TRBJ2-1; D may be TRBD2 (5 bases). CDR1 and CDR2 from the germline V gene are PRHDT and FYEKMQ (reference sequence). Deletions cut 4 bases from V and 8 bases from J, with 24 bases between. The CDR3 totals 17 residues. The CDR3 DNA reads as TGTGCCAGCAGCTATAGTTCAGAGGGCAGCCGAGCCGATGAGCAGTTCTTC. As protein: CASSYSSEGSRADEQFF.

This chain uses TRBV19 with TRBJ2-1; TRBD1 matches at 8 bases. This CDR3 has 15 residues. Per germline, CDR1 LNHDA and CDR2 SQIVND (reference sequence). The junction had 11 bases not matched to a gene; V was cut back by 7 bases and J by 6 bases. CDR3 protein: CASKTGQVVSNEQFF. The CDR3 DNA is TGTGCCAGTAAAACGGGACAGGTCGTAAGCAATGAGCAGTTCTTC.

This clone was found a few times. This rearrangement joins TRBV11-3 to TRBJ1-5; 7 nucleotides line up with TRBD1. The CDR3 totals 15 residues. The germline V gene encodes CDR1 SGHNT and CDR2 YENEEA. The trim removed 0 bases at V and 10 bases at J, leaving 9 bases unmatched. The DNA of the CDR3 is TGTGCCAGCAGCTTAGACTATGCGCAGGGGGAACCCCAGCATTTT. Translated, it gives CASSLDYAQGEPQHF.

The count of this clone is one. The chain has TRBV7-8 and TRBJ2-3; tentatively, D is TRBD1 (6 bases). The CDR3 loop spans 13 amino acids. The V gene's germline CDR1 is SGHVS and CDR2 FQNEAQ. V gave up 2 bases and J gave up 6 bases, with 9 bases separating them. The CDR3 here is CASSLLQGDTQYF. The CDR3 DNA is TGTGCCAGCAGCTTACTGCAGGGGGATACGCAGTATTTT.